One and the same sample provided the 32 T cell receptor beta chains below, sequenced in a study of blood T cell repertoires in COVID-19. This table comes from immunoSEQ multiplex PCR, and its TCRdb copy is limited to in-frame clones, with some not included. The data show roughly 270,000 clones, around 90% seen once. The source material was peripheral blood. Receptors originate from a man aged 18 to 30 with active or convalescent COVID-19.

V gene TRBV5-1 combines with J gene TRBJ2-3; no clear D gene. Trimming stripped 2 bases from V and 2 bases from J, with 3 bases between. Germline assignment: CDR1 SGHRS and CDR2 YFSETQ. The CDR3 is 12 amino acids. CDR3 amino acids: CASSFNTDTQYF. The CDR3 bases are TGCGCCAGCAGCTTCAACACAGATACGCAGTATTTT.

The rearrangement links TRBV27 to TRBJ1-6, with 8 bases identical to TRBD1. Germline-derived CDR1 and CDR2 are MNHEY and SMNVEV (reference sequence). CDR3 size: 16 residues. Trimming removed 5 bases from V and 8 bases from J; junction bases left unmatched: 11. The CDR3: CASSLDRGLLYSPLHF. CDR3 sequence (DNA): TGTGCCAGCAGTCTAGACAGGGGATTGTTATATTCACCCCTCCACTTT.

The rearrangement uses TRBV7-2 and TRBJ1-4; weak D call: TRBD1 (6 bases). Germline lookup yields CDR1 SGHTA and CDR2 FQGNSA. Trimming cost V 1 base and J 2 bases, with 11 bases left between them. The CDR3 covers 16 residues. In DNA, the CDR3 is TGTGCCAGCAGCTTAGTCTTTGGGGGCACTAATGAAAAACTGTTTTTT. This codes for CASSLVFGGTNEKLFF.

This clone was counted a few times. The CDR3 protein is CASSDEGARGYTF. The CDR3 DNA is TGTGCCAGCAGTGATGAGGGGGCTCGGGGCTACACCTTC. This chain connects TRBV2 to TRBJ1-2; 7 bases line up with TRBD1. Germline CDR1 is SNHLY and CDR2 is FYNNEI. V shed 3 bases and J 8 bases; nucleotides not matched to a gene: 6. The CDR3 consists of 13 residues.

V usage is TRBV11-2 and J usage is TRBJ2-2; D perhaps matches TRBD1 (6 bases). The CDR3 has 15 residues. Germline assignment: CDR1 SGHAT and CDR2 FQNNGV. Deletions cut 1 base from V and 1 base from J, with 7 bases between. The CDR3 region is CASSLAQGNTGELFF. CDR3 DNA: TGTGCCAGCAGCTTAGCACAGGGGAACACCGGGGAGCTGTTTTTT.

The chain combines TRBV11-2 with TRBJ1-3; D ambiguous. Trimming removed 6 bases at V and 5 bases at J, with 8 bases between. This CDR3 is built from 12 residues. Germline lookup yields CDR1 SGHAT and CDR2 FQNNGV. CDR3 amino acids: CASSRERNTIYF. For the CDR3, the DNA is TGTGCCAGCAGTCGAGAAAGAAACACCATATATTTT. The whole variable domain, filled in from reference TRBV11-2 and TRBJ1-3, reads EAGVAQSPRYKIIEKRQSVAFWCNPISGHATLYWYQQILGQGPKLLIQFQNNGVVDDSQLPKDRFSAERLKGVDSTLKIQPAKLEDSAVYLCASSRERNTIYFGEGSWLTVV.

The CDR3 reads CATSRDFGLGVDREQYF. The CDR3 DNA follows: TGTGCCACCAGCAGAGATTTCGGCTTAGGGGTGGATAGGGAGCAGTACTTC. The chain has TRBV15 and TRBJ2-7; maybe TRBD1 (5 bases). Germline V gene data show CDR1 as LNHNV and CDR2 as YYDKDF (reference sequence). Between the trimmed V and J ends, which lost 0 bases and 7 bases, there was a span of 22 bases. The length of the CDR3 is 17 residues.

V gene TRBV3-1 (or the pseudogene TRBV3-2) combines with J gene TRBJ2-7; D possibly corresponds to TRBD2 (6 bases). The V and J ends lost 0 bases and 5 bases respectively, with 17 bases between them. This CDR3 contains 16 residues. From germline, CDR1 is LGHDT and CDR2 YNNKEL (reference sequence). The CDR3 nucleotides read TGTGCCAGCAGCCAAGATCGGGCGGGGATTGGCCACGAGCAGTACTTC. This sequence encodes CASSQDRAGIGHEQYF.

CDR3 loop: CASSLASRGEQFF. CDR3 coding DNA: TGTGCCAGCAGCTTAGCGAGTCGTGGTGAGCAGTTCTTC. This sequence joins TRBV7-6 and TRBJ2-1; D is unclear. The CDR3 is 13 amino acids. Trimming left V 0 bases short and J 9 bases short, with 9 bases between. Germline V gene sequence: CDR1 SGHVS, CDR2 FNYEAQ.

The rearrangement uses TRBV24-1 and TRBJ2-3, with D unclear. V lost 3 bases and J lost 2, with 11 bases in between. This CDR3 spans 15 amino acids. Germline CDR1 and CDR2: KGHDR and SFDVKD. The CDR3 sequence: CATSDHKQITDTQYF. The CDR3 coding sequence is TGTGCCACCAGTGATCACAAACAGATCACAGATACGCAGTATTTT.

The chain couples TRBV25-1 to TRBJ2-7; possibly TRBD1 for D (6 bases). CDR1 MGHDK and CDR2 SYGVNS come from the germline V gene. CDR3 length equals 14 residues. With 3 bases removed from V and 3 bases from J, the gap between germline ends came to 12 bases. The CDR3 DNA follows: TGTGCCAGCAGTGAGACAGGCGGAAGCTACGAGCAGTACTTC. Amino acid sequence: CASSETGGSYEQYF.

V and J are TRBV7-2 and TRBJ2-5, with D possibly TRBD2 on 6 matching bases. Trimming stripped 1 base from V and 5 bases from J, with 11 bases between. Germline CDR1 and CDR2: SGHTA and FQGNSA. This CDR3 region has 14 residues. CDR3 nucleotides: TGTGCCAGCAGCTTAGTGGGGCTAGCGGAGACCCAGTACTTC. Translated, it gives CASSLVGLAETQYF.

The V and J genes are TRBV14 and TRBJ2-3, with TRBD2 matching 10 bases. The CDR3 loop spans 19 amino acids. The germline V gene encodes CDR1 SGHDN and CDR2 FVKESK. Trimming removed 0 bases from V and 1 base from J; junction bases left unmatched: 10. CDR3 sequence: CASSQDLAGAPGGTDTQYF. CDR3 DNA: TGTGCCAGCAGCCAAGATCTAGCGGGGGCACCTGGGGGCACAGATACGCAGTATTTT.

This rearrangement joins TRBV7-6 to TRBJ2-7; TRBD1 matches 8 bases. V was clipped by 5 bases and J by 2 bases; unmatched bases: 5. The CDR3 length is 14 residues. Looked up from germline, CDR1 is SGHVS and CDR2 is FNYEAQ. CDR3 coding DNA: TGTGCCAGCAGCCCGGGGACAGGCGCCTACGAGCAGTACTTC. Protein sequence: CASSPGTGAYEQYF. The full variable domain, its missing parts supplied by reference TRBV7-6 and TRBJ2-7, is GAGVSQSPRYKVTKRGQDVALRCDPISGHVSLYWYRQALGQGPEFLTYFNYEAQQDKSGLPNDRFSAERPEGSISTLTIQRTEQRDSAMYRCASSPGTGAYEQYFGPGTRLTVT.

The gene calls are TRBV9 and TRBJ2-3; 13 bases fit TRBD2. CDR1 SGDLS and CDR2 YYNGEE come from the germline V gene. This CDR3 spans 19 amino acids. With V trimmed by 0 bases and J by 4 bases, 11 bases remained unmatched. The CDR3 protein is CASSVVVGGTSGEADTQYF. The CDR3 nucleotides are TGTGCCAGCAGCGTAGTGGTCGGGGGGACTAGCGGGGAAGCAGATACGCAGTATTTT.

The chain links TRBV5-5 to TRBJ2-3, with TRBD1 matching 8 bases. Germline V CDR1 and CDR2: SGHKS, YYEKEE (reference sequence). This CDR3 has 16 amino acids. J lost 6 bases, V lost 3 bases, and 12 bases had no gene match. The CDR3 is CASSSHTGQGGDTQYF. CDR3 sequence (DNA): TGTGCCAGCAGCTCGCATACCGGACAGGGAGGCGATACGCAGTATTTT.

The J gene is TRBJ2-7, the V gene TRBV24-1; tentative D call: TRBD1 (5 bases). V lost 9 bases, J lost 5 bases, and 31 bases lay in between. The CDR3 totals 18 residues. Germline-derived CDR1 and CDR2 are KGHDR and SFDVKD. The CDR3 spells CATPVPPLQDPRLHEQYF. The CDR3, as DNA: TGTGCCACCCCAGTGCCCCCCCTACAGGACCCACGATTGCACGAGCAGTACTTC.

The V gene is TRBV6-2 or TRBV6-3, the J gene TRBJ1-5; D unresolved. In germline, CDR1 is MNHEY, CDR2 SVGEGT. V was pared by 5 bases and J by 6 bases, with 8 bases between. The CDR3 runs 12 residues. The CDR3 sequence is CASSGSSQPQHF. In DNA, the CDR3 is TGTGCCAGCAGTGGCTCTAGTCAGCCCCAGCATTTT.

The rearrangement joins TRBV7-2 to TRBJ2-2; TRBD2 is a possible D gene (6 bases). Trimming shortened V by 2 bases and J by 1 base, and 11 bases separated the two germline ends. This CDR3 comprises 16 residues. Germline CDR1 is SGHTA and CDR2 is FQGNSA. The CDR3 DNA reads as TGTGCCAGCAGCTTATTGGACTACTGGAACACCGGGGAGCTGTTTTTT. Protein: CASSLLDYWNTGELFF.

This chain joins TRBV9 and TRBJ1-2; 11 bases map to TRBD1. This CDR3 is 13 amino acids long. Germline V gives CDR1 SGDLS, CDR2 YYNGEE. With V trimmed by 5 bases and J by 5 bases, 2 bases remained unmatched. The CDR3 reads CASRGQGDYGYTF. DNA of the CDR3: TGTGCCAGCAGGGGACAGGGGGATTATGGCTACACCTTC.

The CDR3 protein is CASSLQPGQARSNYGYTF. Here the CDR3 DNA reads TGTGCCAGCAGCTTACAACCGGGACAGGCCCGTTCTAACTATGGCTACACCTTC. The genes are TRBV7-6 and TRBJ1-2; 8 nucleotides line up with TRBD1. Trimming at V came to 2 bases and at J to 0 bases, leaving 11 bases not matched to a gene. This CDR3 region has 18 residues. In germline, CDR1 is SGHVS, CDR2 FNYEAQ.

The chain couples TRBV5-1 to TRBJ1-2; 12 bases match TRBD1. Germline trimming cut 4 bases from V and 5 bases from J; bases unmatched to any gene: 3. The CDR3 extends over 14 amino acids. Germline lookup yields CDR1 SGHRS and CDR2 YFSETQ. CDR3 region: CASSGTGGDYGYTF. In DNA, the CDR3 is TGCGCCAGCAGCGGGACAGGGGGCGATTATGGCTACACCTTC.

This sequence joins TRBV6-5 and TRBJ1-1, with TRBD1 as a possible D gene (6 bases). CDR1 is MNHEY, CDR2 SVGAGI, per germline. Trimming removed 7 bases from V and 11 bases from J, with 23 bases in between. The CDR3 totals 14 residues. This CDR3 is CASTTAGTSLGAFF. The DNA of the CDR3 is TGTGCCAGCACTACCGCCGGGACATCCCTTGGGGCTTTCTTT.

The chain carries TRBV5-1 and TRBJ1-4, with 8 bases identical to TRBD1. The CDR3 spans 14 residues. V lost 4 bases to trimming and J lost 7 bases; unmatched junction nucleotides: 6. The germline V gene has CDR1 SGHRS and CDR2 YFSETQ. CDR3 residues: CASSHGQGSEKLFF. The CDR3 region has the DNA TGCGCCAGCAGCCACGGACAGGGCAGTGAAAAACTGTTTTTT.

The sample holds one count of this clone. The gene calls are TRBV7-2 and TRBJ2-7; weak D call: TRBD2 (6 bases). The CDR3 totals 13 residues. Germline CDR1 SGHTA, CDR2 FQGNSA. V was cut by 6 bases and J by 4 bases, with 13 bases left in between. The CDR3: CASRVEGRYEQYF. The CDR3 DNA is TGTGCCAGCAGGGTGGAAGGGAGGTACGAGCAGTACTTC.

The chain employs TRBV11-2 and TRBJ1-6, with 8 bases matching TRBD1. This CDR3 comprises 16 residues. Germline trimming cut 8 bases from V and 2 bases from J; bases unmatched to any gene: 8. Germline V lookup: CDR1 SGHAT, CDR2 FQNNGV. CDR3 amino acids: CASHRTGNTYNSPLHF. The CDR3 nucleotides read TGTGCCAGCCACCGGACAGGGAACACCTATAATTCACCCCTCCACTTT.

V usage is TRBV6-5 and J usage is TRBJ2-3; 7 bases align to TRBD2. The ends lost 4 bases at V and 1 base at J; junction bases unmatched: 2. CDR1 and CDR2 from the germline V gene are MNHEY and SVGAGI. The CDR3 has 14 residues. CDR3 sequence (DNA): TGTGCCAGCAGTTGGACTAGGGGCACAGATACGCAGTATTTT. Its protein product is CASSWTRGTDTQYF.

The V and J genes are TRBV19 and TRBJ1-5, with 8 bases matching TRBD1. The V segment lost 1 base and the J segment 5 bases; nucleotides outside the gene matches: 10. CDR1 and CDR2 from the germline V gene are LNHDA and SQIVND (reference sequence). CDR3 length: 17 residues. The CDR3, as DNA: TGTGCCAGTAGTATAGCCGGCGCAGGGGGCAGCTATCAGCCCCAGCATTTT. It is translated as CASSIAGAGGSYQPQHF.

V is TRBV7-2 and J is TRBJ2-5, with 7 bases matching TRBD1. J was trimmed by 6 bases and V by 7 bases; bases with no gene match: 11. The CDR3 is 14 residues long. Germline lookup yields CDR1 SGHTA and CDR2 FQGNSA. The CDR3 is CASIPDRAMKTQYF. Written as DNA, the CDR3 is TGTGCCAGCATTCCAGACAGGGCAATGAAGACCCAGTACTTC.

The chain recombines TRBV12-5 with TRBJ1-3; 7 bases map to TRBD1. CDR1 and CDR2 (germline): LGHNT, FRNRAP. The CDR3 is 18 residues long. Unmatched junction bases numbered 12, after V lost 4 bases and J lost 0 bases. Here the CDR3 reads CASGWTWGQTISGNTIYF. The CDR3 nucleotides are TGTGCTAGTGGTTGGACCTGGGGACAGACCATCTCTGGAAACACCATATATTTT.

The gene calls are TRBV5-5 and TRBJ2-7; 9 bases align to TRBD2. The CDR3 totals 15 residues. The trim removed 0 bases at V and 0 bases at J, leaving 1 base unmatched. Germline CDR1 and CDR2: SGHKS and YYEKEE (reference sequence). CDR3 in DNA: TGTGCCAGCAGCTTGGATAGCGGGAGCTCCTACGAGCAGTACTTC. The encoded protein is CASSLDSGSSYEQYF.

This clone was recorded only once. The chain combines TRBV11-2 with TRBJ2-5; tentative D call: TRBD2 (6 bases). The CDR3 has 14 residues. The V gene lost 3 bases and the J gene lost 4 bases, with 12 bases spanning the gap. Germline loops: CDR1 SGHAT, CDR2 FQNNGV. CDR3: CASSLGSGPETQYF. The DNA for the CDR3 is TGTGCCAGCAGCTTGGGTAGCGGCCCAGAGACCCAGTACTTC.